Each of the 27 T cell receptor beta chains below was sequenced from the same sample in a study of T-cell memory formation after mild COVID-19. TCRdb analysed the 5' RACE reads with MiXCR anew, one entry per CDR3 protein. The repertoire holds about 200,000 distinct CDR3 sequences, with 7.5% to 10% as singletons. The sequencing sample was made of PBMCs or a T cell subset sorted from them (not recorded which). The receptors come from a man aged 18 to 35 who had mild COVID-19 (a few samples of this study predate the infection). Cell type and time point are not known.

This clonotype was counted a few times. This rearrangement joins TRBV7-9 to TRBJ1-2; D is unclear. Per germline, CDR1 SEHNR and CDR2 FQNEAQ (reference sequence). Trimming removed 0 bases at V and 3 bases at J, with 8 bases between. The CDR3 contains 14 residues. The DNA for the CDR3 is TGTGCCAGCAGCTTAGCGACACAGTACTATGGCTACACCTTC. Protein: CASSLATQYYGYTF.

This clonotype was counted only a few times. The J gene is TRBJ2-7, the V gene TRBV20-1, with D tentatively TRBD1 or TRBD2 (5 bases each). Looked up from germline, CDR1 is DFQATT and CDR2 is SNEGSKA (reference sequence). V lost 4 bases and J lost 4, with 11 bases in between. There are 12 residues in the CDR3. The CDR3 sequence is CSAKSGPYEQYV. The CDR3 DNA reads as TGCAGTGCTAAATCGGGACCTTACGAGCAGTACGTC.

The gene calls are TRBV9 and TRBJ2-3, with a weak D call TRBD1 (6 bases). The length of the CDR3 is 15 residues. From germline, CDR1 is SGDLS and CDR2 YYNGEE. V lost 3 bases to trimming and J lost 7 bases, with 18 bases between them. CDR3 region: CASSAGGGVLHTQYF. The DNA for the CDR3 is TGTGCCAGCAGCGCTGGGGGCGGAGTGCTACATACGCAGTATTTT. The full variable domain, with the rest looked up from reference TRBV9 and TRBJ2-3, is DSGVTQTPKHLITATGQRVTLRCSPRSGDLSVYWYQQSLDQGLQFLIQYYNGEERAKGNILERFSAQQFPDLHSELNLSSLELGDSALYFCASSAGGGVLHTQYFGPGTRLTVL.

At least ten counts were recorded for this clonotype. J is TRBJ2-1 and V is TRBV20-1; D unresolved. Germline V CDR1 and CDR2: DFQATT, SNEGSKA (reference sequence). CDR3 length equals 10 residues. The ends were cut back, 3 bases at V and 7 bases at J, with 4 bases in the middle. The CDR3 DNA reads as TGCAGTGCTAGGAAGAATGAGCAGTTCTTC. This encodes CSARKNEQFF.

The sample holds a few counts of this clonotype. The chain recombines TRBV5-1 with TRBJ1-2; D call uncertain. Deletions cut 3 bases from V and 6 bases from J, with 12 bases between. Germline V gene data show CDR1 as SGHRS and CDR2 as YFSETQ. The CDR3 runs to 13 residues. In DNA, the CDR3 is TGCGCCAGCAGCTCCGGGCCTATGAATGGCTACACCTTC. Its translation: CASSSGPMNGYTF.

In this sample, this clonotype turned up a few times. The V call is TRBV19, the J call TRBJ2-3; possibly TRBD2 for D (6 bases). CDR3 length: 15 residues. In germline, CDR1 is LNHDA, CDR2 SQIVND (reference sequence). Trimming stripped 6 bases from V and 0 bases from J, with 13 bases between. CDR3 sequence reads: CASSRSGVSTDTQYF. The DNA of the CDR3 is TGTGCCAGTAGCCGTAGCGGCGTAAGCACAGATACGCAGTATTTT.

The rearrangement uses TRBV5-1 and TRBJ2-7, with D uncertain. This CDR3 region has 15 residues. Looked up from germline, CDR1 is SGHRS and CDR2 is YFSETQ. V lost 4 bases and J 1 base, leaving 15 bases between the germline ends. The CDR3 DNA sequence: TGCGCCAGCAGCCCGGACGGATTATCTTCCTACGAGCAGTACTTC. Translated, it gives CASSPDGLSSYEQYF. Filled out from reference TRBV5-1 and TRBJ2-7, the complete variable domain reads KAGVTQTPRYLIKTRGQQVTLSCSPISGHRSVSWYQQTPGQGLQFLFEYFSETQRNKGNFPGRFSGRQFSNSRSEMNVSTLELGDSALYLCASSPDGLSSYEQYFGPGTRLTVT.

The rearrangement joins TRBV5-5 to TRBJ1-3, with D unresolved. Deletions cut 1 base from V and 0 bases from J, with 11 bases between. CDR1 and CDR2 from the germline V gene are SGHKS and YYEKEE (reference sequence). The CDR3 is 16 residues long. The CDR3 sequence: CASSLWHSRSGNTIYF. DNA of the CDR3: TGTGCCAGCAGCTTGTGGCACAGCCGCTCTGGAAACACCATATATTTT.

The sample holds a few counts of this clonotype. The chain recombines TRBV7-3 with TRBJ2-3; D possibly uses TRBD1 or TRBD2 (5 bases each). Germline CDR1 and CDR2: SGHTA and FQGTGA. The CDR3 loop spans 14 amino acids. V was cut by 5 bases and J by 4 bases, with 13 bases left in between. The CDR3: CASSDPVGADTQYF. The CDR3 region has the DNA TGTGCCAGCAGCGACCCCGTGGGGGCAGATACGCAGTATTTT.

This clonotype was seen a handful of times. The genes are TRBV7-2 and TRBJ2-5; 7 nucleotides align to TRBD1. V lost 4 bases, J lost 5 bases, and 7 bases stayed unmatched. The CDR3 runs to 14 residues. Germline loops: CDR1 SGHTA, CDR2 FQGNSA. DNA for the CDR3: TGTGCCAGCAGCTCACAGACAGGGCCGGAGACCCAGTACTTC. Encoded protein: CASSSQTGPETQYF.

This clonotype was observed a few times. This CDR3 reads CASSQESGGQPQHF. The CDR3 DNA follows: TGTGCCAGCAGCCAAGAGTCAGGGGGACAGCCCCAGCATTTT. J is TRBJ1-5 and V is TRBV4-2; 7 nucleotides agree with TRBD1. The germline CDR1 and CDR2 sequences are LGHNA and YNFKEQ. V was pared by 0 bases and J by 7 bases, with 3 bases of the junction left unmatched. The CDR3 runs 14 residues.

The chain links TRBV27 to TRBJ2-4; TRBD2 matches at 9 bases. The CDR3 consists of 18 residues. Trimming at V came to 5 bases and at J to 1 base, leaving 12 bases not matched to a gene. Germline CDR1 reads MNHEY; CDR2 reads SMNVEV (reference sequence). CDR3 sequence reads: CASSPGRSGGPAKNIQYF. CDR3 in DNA: TGTGCCAGCAGTCCAGGCCGTAGCGGGGGCCCCGCCAAAAACATTCAGTACTTC.

The table lists this clonotype with a few counts. The rearrangement joins TRBV5-1 to TRBJ1-1; no firm D call. Germline V gene data show CDR1 as SGHRS and CDR2 as YFSETQ. The CDR3 runs to 14 residues. The germline V and J ends were trimmed by 3 bases and 3 bases, with 12 bases remaining between them. CDR3 protein: CASSSSGGDTEAFF. The CDR3 DNA is TGCGCCAGCAGCTCCTCGGGAGGCGACACTGAAGCTTTCTTT. The entire variable domain, with the rest obtained from reference TRBV5-1 and TRBJ1-1, is as follows: KAGVTQTPRYLIKTRGQQVTLSCSPISGHRSVSWYQQTPGQGLQFLFEYFSETQRNKGNFPGRFSGRQFSNSRSEMNVSTLELGDSALYLCASSSSGGDTEAFFGQGTRLTVV.

This clonotype was counted ten times or more. The chain uses TRBV5-1 and TRBJ1-1; TRBD1 matches at 7 bases. The CDR3 length is 14 residues. The trim removed 5 bases at V and 1 base at J, leaving 5 bases unmatched. Germline values: CDR1 SGHRS, CDR2 YFSETQ. In nucleotides, the CDR3 is TGCGCCAGCAGTTACGGGACAGAGAACACTGAAGCTTTCTTT. Translation: CASSYGTENTEAFF.

Only a few counts were recorded for this clonotype. The chain has TRBV12-3 or TRBV12-4 and TRBJ1-2, with D tentatively TRBD1 (6 bases). With 3 bases removed from V and 8 bases from J, the gap between germline ends came to 10 bases. The CDR3 spans 12 residues. CDR3 bases: TGTGCCAGCAGTTTCTCAGGGGAGGGCTACACCTTC. This gives the protein CASSFSGEGYTF.

The chain combines TRBV3-1 with TRBJ2-7, with D possibly being TRBD2 (5 bases). Germline CDR1 is LGHDT and CDR2 is YNNKEL (reference sequence). The CDR3 runs to 14 residues. With 6 bases removed from V and 2 bases from J, the gap between germline ends came to 14 bases. This chain's CDR3 is CASRRADRAYEQYF. For the CDR3, the DNA is TGTGCCAGCAGGAGAGCGGATCGGGCCTACGAGCAGTACTTC.

In its sample, this clonotype was seen a few times. The chain is built from TRBV21-1 and TRBJ1-2; the D call in the table, TRBD1, was not verified against the DNA. TRBV21-1 is labeled a pseudogene. This CDR3 contains 14 residues. The CDR3 DNA reads TGTGCCAGCAGAAGCATGGGGGCAGATTATGGCTACACCTTC. This sequence encodes CASRSMGADYGYTF.

This clonotype was counted ten times or more. The rearrangement uses TRBV29-1 and TRBJ2-2; TRBD2 might be the D (5 bases). Looked up from germline, CDR1 is SQVTM and CDR2 is ANQGSEA. The length of the CDR3 is 13 residues. V lost 5 bases to trimming and J lost 6 bases, with 13 bases between them. The DNA of the CDR3 is TGCAGCGTTCCGGGCGGGCATCCCGGGGAGCTGTTTTTT. Protein product: CSVPGGHPGELFF.

This clonotype was observed a few times. The chain joins TRBV7-2 to TRBJ1-3, with unresolved D. V lost 6 bases and J 0 bases, leaving 12 bases between the germline ends. Germline values: CDR1 SGHTA, CDR2 FQGNSA. CDR3 size: 15 residues. CDR3 protein: CASRTSRSSGNTIYF. Here the CDR3 DNA reads TGTGCCAGCAGAACCTCAAGGAGCTCTGGAAACACCATATATTTT.

This rearrangement joins TRBV2 to TRBJ2-5, with 11 bases fitting TRBD2. This CDR3 contains 14 residues. The V segment lost 6 bases and the J segment 5 bases; nucleotides outside the gene matches: 5. Germline V CDR1 and CDR2: SNHLY, FYNNEI. CDR3 region: CASRRLAGWETQYF. CDR3 coding DNA: TGTGCCAGCAGGCGACTAGCGGGGTGGGAGACCCAGTACTTC. Based on the CDR3 plus reference TRBV2 and TRBJ2-5, the full variable domain is EPEVTQTPSHQVTQMGQEVILRCVPISNHLYFYWYRQILGQKVEFLVSFYNNEISEKSEIFDDQFSVERPDGSNFTLKIRSTKLEDSAMYFCASRRLAGWETQYFGPGTRLLVL.

This sequence joins TRBV11-2 and TRBJ2-3; D uncertain. Germline V gene lookup returns CDR1 SGHAT and CDR2 FQNNGV. CDR3 length: 13 amino acids. The V end lost 3 bases, the J end lost 0 bases, and 4 bases lay between the germline ends. CDR3 protein: CASSFISTDTQYF. The CDR3 DNA follows: TGTGCCAGCAGCTTCATCAGCACAGATACGCAGTATTTT.

By frequency in the sample, this clonotype is medium-sized. J is TRBJ2-1 and V is TRBV29-1, with D unclear. V lost 3 bases to trimming and J lost 11 bases, with 8 bases between them. The V gene's germline CDR1 is SQVTM and CDR2 ANQGSEA. The CDR3 length is 10 residues. The CDR3 bases are TGCAGCGTTGATACAGTACAGCAGTTCTTC. Translation: CSVDTVQQFF.

The V and J genes are TRBV6-5 and TRBJ2-4; 13 bases are a match to TRBD2. Germline CDR1 MNHEY, CDR2 SVGAGI. This CDR3 contains 15 residues. The trim removed 2 bases at V and 10 bases at J, leaving 5 bases unmatched. CDR3 nucleotides: TGTGCCAGCAGTTACGGGGGGACTAGCGGGGATATTCAGTACTTC. Protein: CASSYGGTSGDIQYF.

The V gene is TRBV9, the J gene TRBJ1-5; no clear D. The CDR3 has 14 amino acids. Trimming left V 0 bases short and J 2 bases short, with 6 bases between. Germline V gene data show CDR1 as SGDLS and CDR2 as YYNGEE. The CDR3 loop is CASSVGAGNQPQHF. CDR3 nucleotide sequence: TGTGCCAGCAGCGTAGGGGCCGGCAATCAGCCCCAGCATTTT. The full variable domain, in which reference TRBV9 and TRBJ1-5 provide the parts outside the CDR3, is DSGVTQTPKHLITATGQRVTLRCSPRSGDLSVYWYQQSLDQGLQFLIQYYNGEERAKGNILERFSAQQFPDLHSELNLSSLELGDSALYFCASSVGAGNQPQHFGDGTRLSIL.

This clonotype was detected many times. This chain uses TRBV28 with TRBJ2-3, with TRBD2 identical over 7 bases. Losses at the gene ends were 7 bases for V and 3 bases for J; bases not matched to a gene: 4. This CDR3 region has 13 residues. The germline V gene encodes CDR1 MDHEN and CDR2 SYDVKM. The CDR3 spells CASKWGGTDTQYF. The CDR3 bases are TGTGCCAGCAAGTGGGGGGGGACAGATACGCAGTATTTT.

The sample holds many counts of this clonotype. J is TRBJ2-3 and V is TRBV11-1; possible D gene TRBD2, 5 bases. Germline V lookup: CDR1 SGHAT, CDR2 FQDESV (reference sequence). V was clipped by 2 bases and J by 6 bases, with 21 bases between them. CDR3 length equals 17 residues. In nucleotides, the CDR3 is TGTGCCAGCAGCTTAACCCGGGTCGGAGGCCCCGGGGATACGCAGTATTTT. It encodes CASSLTRVGGPGDTQYF. The variable domain in full, completed from reference TRBV11-1 and TRBJ2-3, reads EAEVAQSPRYKITEKSQAVAFWCDPISGHATLYWYRQILGQGPELLVQFQDESVVDDSQLPKDRFSAERLKGVDSTLKIQPAELGDSAMYLCASSLTRVGGPGDTQYFGPGTRLTVL.

This clonotype was counted between two and nine times. V usage is TRBV13 and J usage is TRBJ2-3; D call uncertain. CDR3 length equals 14 residues. CDR1 is PRHDT, CDR2 FYEKMQ, per germline (reference sequence). With 4 bases removed from V and 3 bases from J, the gap between germline ends came to 11 bases. DNA for the CDR3: TGTGCCAGCAGCTCGGACCTGGGAACAGATACGCAGTATTTT. Its protein product is CASSSDLGTDTQYF.